This note documents a single TCR beta chain sequence. Its antigen is unknown. Assay: immunoSEQ multiplex PCR; the TCRdb copy retains only in-frame clones and omits some. There are about 22,000 clones in the sample; under 95% occur only once, and about 6.8% lies in the top ten. This record comes from a study of brain T cells in children with intractable seizures. General study results and limits: Absence of clones before surgery may stem from lower sequencing depth. Viral specificity was inferred only from CDR3 similarity; HCMV serostatus was unknown.

The sequenced cases were selected for having the highest brain T cell transcript signatures. Patients received at least one anti-epileptic drug before surgery. This CDR3 is built from 11 residues. Trimming took 5 bases from V and 6 from J, leaving 7 bases between them. Material: peripheral blood, obtained at surgery. This chain uses TRBV12-3 or TRBV12-4 with TRBJ1-1; the D is unclear. This TCR was sampled from a boy aged 5-17 years with focal cortical dysplasia and intractable seizures. The CDR3 DNA sequence: TGTGCCAGCAGTCCAGGCGCTGAAGCTTTCTTT. It translates to CASSPGAEAFF.